These T cell receptor beta chains were read from a single sample in a study of blood T cell repertoires in COVID-19. This table comes from immunoSEQ multiplex PCR, and its TCRdb copy is limited to in-frame clones, with some not included. Here the sample spans under 300,000 clones, 80% to 90% being singletons. The sample comprised peripheral blood. The receptors were sampled from a woman under 40 with active or convalescent COVID-19. The CDR3 runs from the conserved cysteine through the conserved F or W. The order of the fields is clone size, CDR3 length, D gene, V gene, J gene, CDR3 protein, CDR3 DNA. The D gene is left open where the match is weak. Clone size, where shown, is once, few, many, or a class for clones that have expanded.

size: NA
length: 14
D: NA
V: TRBV19
J: TRBJ1-5
CDR3: CASSLGPFNQPQHF
DNA: TGTGCCAGTAGTCTAGGGCCCTTCAATCAGCCCCAGCATTTT

size: NA
length: 18
D: TRBD1
V: TRBV27
J: TRBJ1-5
CDR3: CASSPYRGTTRSNQPQHF
DNA: TGTGCCAGCAGTCCATACAGGGGGACAACCAGAAGCAATCAGCCCCAGCATTTT

size: NA
length: 15
D: NA
V: TRBV3-1/TRBV3-2
J: TRBJ1-2
CDR3: CASSQGGAVYYGYTF
DNA: TGTGCCAGCAGCCAGGGAGGCGCAGTGTACTATGGCTACACCTTC

size: NA
length: 15
D: TRBD1
V: TRBV7-2
J: TRBJ1-3
CDR3: CASSTRTGGRNTIYF
DNA: TGTGCCAGCAGCACCCGGACAGGGGGGAGAAACACCATATATTTT

size: NA
length: 14
D: NA
V: TRBV5-1
J: TRBJ2-3
CDR3: CASSFGTRTDTQYF
DNA: TGCGCCAGCAGCTTCGGGACTCGCACAGATACGCAGTATTTT

size: once
length: 15
D: TRBD1
V: TRBV19
J: TRBJ1-5
CDR3: CASSRTGGLDQPQHF
DNA: TGTGCCAGTAGTCGGACAGGGGGCCTGGACCAGCCCCAGCATTTT

size: NA
length: 17
D: TRBD1
V: TRBV14
J: TRBJ1-2
CDR3: CASSQGQGGMANYGYTF
DNA: TGTGCCAGCAGCCAAGGACAGGGGGGGATGGCTAACTATGGCTACACCTTC

size: once
length: 10
D: NA
V: TRBV29-1
J: TRBJ2-7
CDR3: CSGQGYEQYF
DNA: TGCAGCGGGCAGGGGTACGAGCAGTACTTC

size: few
length: 15
D: TRBD1
V: TRBV5-1
J: TRBJ1-1
CDR3: CASSLTGDRDTEAFF
DNA: TGCGCCAGCAGCTTGACAGGGGATCGGGACACTGAAGCTTTCTTT

size: NA
length: 14
D: NA
V: TRBV7-9
J: TRBJ1-1
CDR3: CASSLQAVGSEAFF
DNA: TGTGCCAGCAGCTTACAAGCGGTGGGATCTGAAGCTTTCTTT

size: NA
length: 14
D: TRBD1
V: TRBV25-1
J: TRBJ2-7
CDR3: CASSTGTGDYEQYF
DNA: TGTGCCAGCAGCACCGGGACAGGGGACTACGAGCAGTACTTC

size: once
length: 18
D: TRBD2
V: TRBV3-1/TRBV3-2
J: TRBJ2-7
CDR3: CASSQVEGGAGISYEQYF
DNA: TGTGCCAGCAGCCAAGTAGAGGGAGGGGCAGGCATCTCCTACGAGCAGTACTTC

size: NA
length: 13
D: NA
V: TRBV30
J: TRBJ1-1
CDR3: CAWNAMLFTEAFF
DNA: TGTGCCTGGAATGCTATGCTGTTCACTGAAGCTTTCTTT

size: NA
length: 15
D: NA
V: TRBV7-2
J: TRBJ1-1
CDR3: CASSLRSGVDTEAFF
DNA: TGTGCCAGCAGCTTACGGTCAGGGGTAGATACTGAAGCTTTCTTT

size: NA
length: 13
D: NA
V: TRBV2
J: TRBJ1-1
CDR3: CASSAGMNTEAFF
DNA: TGTGCCAGCAGTGCGGGGATGAACACTGAAGCTTTCTTT

size: NA
length: 15
D: TRBD2
V: TRBV3-1/TRBV3-2
J: TRBJ2-3
CDR3: CASSLRTSGTDTQYF
DNA: TGTGCCAGCAGCCTGCGGACTAGCGGCACAGATACGCAGTATTTT

size: NA
length: 19
D: NA
V: TRBV7-2
J: TRBJ2-3
CDR3: CASSLDIFVGTPFTDTQYF
DNA: TGTGCCAGCAGCTTAGATATATTTGTGGGCACCCCGTTCACAGATACGCAGTATTTT

size: NA
length: 15
D: TRBD1
V: TRBV5-1
J: TRBJ2-5
CDR3: CASSLLGQRVETQYF
DNA: TGCGCCAGCAGCTTGCTGGGACAGAGAGTAGAGACCCAGTACTTC

size: NA
length: 14
D: NA
V: TRBV4-3
J: TRBJ1-1
CDR3: CASSQVQMNTEAFF
DNA: TGCGCCAGCAGCCAAGTACAGATGAACACTGAAGCTTTCTTT

size: NA
length: 15
D: NA
V: TRBV28
J: TRBJ1-1
CDR3: CASSTRRQGASEAFF
DNA: TGTGCCAGCAGCACCAGGCGGCAGGGTGCATCTGAAGCTTTCTTT

size: NA
length: 19
D: NA
V: TRBV21-1
J: TRBJ1-4
CDR3: CASSQEWGLGTVTNEKLFF
DNA: NA

size: NA
length: 13
D: NA
V: TRBV7-2
J: TRBJ1-3
CDR3: CASSFTMGYTIYF
DNA: TGTGCCAGCAGCTTTACTATGGGTTACACCATATATTTT

size: NA
length: 17
D: TRBD1
V: TRBV7-9
J: TRBJ2-7
CDR3: CASSYDPGQGSSYEQYF
DNA: TGTGCCAGCAGCTATGACCCGGGACAGGGTAGCTCCTACGAGCAGTACTTC

size: once
length: 16
D: TRBD2
V: TRBV9
J: TRBJ2-5
CDR3: CASSVGGRGERETQYF
DNA: TGTGCCAGCAGCGTAGGAGGTCGGGGGGAAAGGGAGACCCAGTACTTC

size: once
length: 13
D: NA
V: TRBV29-1
J: TRBJ1-5
CDR3: CSVGWQGGQPQHF
DNA: TGCAGCGTTGGGTGGCAGGGAGGTCAGCCCCAGCATTTT

size: NA
length: 18
D: NA
V: TRBV7-2
J: TRBJ1-6
CDR3: CASSLDGRMRTYNSPLHF
DNA: TGTGCCAGCAGCTTAGATGGCAGGATGAGAACCTATAATTCACCCCTCCACTTT

size: NA
length: 16
D: NA
V: TRBV4-3
J: TRBJ1-5
CDR3: CASSQDTVGRGQPQHF
DNA: TGCGCCAGCAGCCAAGATACCGTGGGGAGGGGCCAGCCCCAGCATTTT

size: NA
length: 14
D: TRBD1
V: TRBV5-1
J: TRBJ2-7
CDR3: CASSGTGGIYEQYF
DNA: TGCGCCAGCAGTGGGACAGGGGGCATCTACGAGCAGTACTTC

size: NA
length: 17
D: TRBD2
V: TRBV4-1
J: TRBJ2-7
CDR3: CASSQDLPSGGAYEQYF
DNA: TGCGCCAGCAGCCAAGATCTCCCTAGCGGGGGGGCCTACGAGCAGTACTTC

size: once
length: 18
D: TRBD1
V: TRBV5-8
J: TRBJ1-2
CDR3: CASSLAGGQGAFSYGYTF
DNA: TGTGCCAGCAGCTTGGCCGGGGGACAGGGGGCTTTTAGCTATGGCTACACCTTC

size: NA
length: 13
D: NA
V: TRBV6-5
J: TRBJ1-6
CDR3: CASSYYSNSPLHF
DNA: TGTGCCAGCAGTTACTACAGTAATTCACCCCTCCACTTT

size: NA
length: 14
D: NA
V: TRBV5-6
J: TRBJ1-1
CDR3: CASSRWGPNTEAFF
DNA: TGTGCCAGCAGTCGGTGGGGGCCGAACACTGAAGCTTTCTTT

size: NA
length: 13
D: NA
V: TRBV6-5
J: TRBJ1-1
CDR3: CAITRTPGTEAFF
DNA: TGTGCCATTACACGGACACCCGGCACTGAAGCTTTCTTT

size: NA
length: 17
D: NA
V: TRBV7-2
J: TRBJ2-3
CDR3: CASSLGSGGFGTDTQYF
DNA: TGTGCCAGCAGCTTAGGGTCGGGGGGCTTCGGCACAGATACGCAGTATTTT

size: once
length: 17
D: TRBD2
V: TRBV2
J: TRBJ2-3
CDR3: CASSGLGERGARNTQYF
DNA: TGTGCCAGCAGTGGTCTTGGCGAGCGGGGGGCACGGAATACGCAGTATTTT

size: many
length: 15
D: TRBD2
V: TRBV6-1
J: TRBJ2-7
CDR3: CASSEDLAGSYEQYF
DNA: TGTGCCAGCAGTGAAGACCTAGCGGGTTCTTACGAGCAGTACTTC

size: once
length: 17
D: NA
V: TRBV9
J: TRBJ2-3
CDR3: CASSVAVAAQRGDTQYF
DNA: TGTGCCAGCAGCGTAGCCGTAGCGGCCCAACGAGGGGATACGCAGTATTTT

size: few
length: 15
D: TRBD2
V: TRBV9
J: TRBJ2-5
CDR3: CASSVASGVQETQYF
DNA: TGTGCCAGCAGCGTGGCTAGCGGGGTCCAAGAGACCCAGTACTTC

size: NA
length: 16
D: TRBD2
V: TRBV19
J: TRBJ2-3
CDR3: CASSIASGHSTDTQYF
DNA: TGTGCCAGTAGTATAGCTAGCGGCCATAGCACAGATACGCAGTATTTT

size: NA
length: 13
D: NA
V: TRBV14
J: TRBJ1-2
CDR3: CASSQDVGRGYTF
DNA: TGTGCCAGCAGCCAAGACGTGGGCCGTGGCTACACCTTC

size: NA
length: 16
D: NA
V: TRBV7-6
J: TRBJ2-2
CDR3: CASSLYVQGRPGELFF
DNA: TGTGCCAGCAGCTTATATGTCCAGGGCCGTCCCGGGGAGCTGTTTTTT

size: once
length: 21
D: TRBD1
V: TRBV23-1
J: TRBJ1-1
CDR3: CASSQSTGGLSQALRNTEAFF
DNA: TGCGCCAGCAGTCAATCTACAGGGGGCTTATCCCAGGCCCTAAGAAACACTGAAGCTTTCTTT

size: once
length: 14
D: NA
V: TRBV6-5
J: TRBJ1-1
CDR3: CASSYRRDVAEAFF
DNA: TGTGCCAGCAGTTATCGCAGGGATGTGGCTGAAGCTTTCTTT

size: NA
length: 15
D: TRBD1
V: TRBV7-2
J: TRBJ1-3
CDR3: CASSALGTVGNTIYF
DNA: TGTGCCAGCAGCGCACTCGGGACAGTTGGAAACACCATATATTTT

size: NA
length: 17
D: NA
V: TRBV28
J: TRBJ1-6
CDR3: CASSLKGVGGGNSPLHF
DNA: TGTGCCAGCAGTTTAAAGGGTGTGGGAGGCGGTAATTCACCCCTCCACTTT

size: NA
length: 14
D: NA
V: TRBV27
J: TRBJ2-7
CDR3: CASSLTASYYEQYF
DNA: TGTGCCAGCAGTTTAACAGCATCGTACTACGAGCAGTACTTC

size: NA
length: 15
D: NA
V: TRBV19
J: TRBJ1-5
CDR3: CASSKAGGFIQPQHF
DNA: TGTGCCAGTAGTAAGGCCGGAGGGTTTATCCAGCCCCAGCATTTT

size: few
length: 17
D: TRBD1
V: TRBV5-5
J: TRBJ1-5
CDR3: CASSSLARTGSYQPQHF
DNA: TGTGCCAGCAGCTCTTTAGCCAGGACAGGCTCATATCAGCCCCAGCATTTT

size: NA
length: 18
D: TRBD1
V: TRBV7-9
J: TRBJ1-2
CDR3: CASSSQTGQGRIRKGYTF
DNA: TGTGCCAGCAGCTCCCAGACAGGACAGGGCCGAATCAGGAAAGGCTACACCTTC

size: NA
length: 18
D: TRBD2
V: TRBV11-3
J: TRBJ2-1
CDR3: CASSLEGTTGGSYNEQFF
DNA: TGTGCCAGCAGCTTAGAGGGGACCACGGGGGGATCCTACAATGAGCAGTTCTTC

size: NA
length: 13
D: NA
V: TRBV5-6
J: TRBJ2-7
CDR3: CASSLYRAYEQYF
DNA: TGTGCCAGCAGCTTGTACAGAGCCTACGAGCAGTACTTC

size: NA
length: 15
D: TRBD1
V: TRBV5-1
J: TRBJ1-2
CDR3: CASSPRQGVGYGYTF
DNA: TGCGCCAGCAGCCCCCGACAGGGGGTCGGCTATGGCTACACCTTC

size: NA
length: 14
D: NA
V: TRBV18
J: TRBJ1-5
CDR3: CASSPGGGGQPQHF
DNA: TGTGCCAGCTCACCAGGGGGGGGCGGGCAGCCCCAGCATTTT

size: NA
length: 16
D: TRBD1
V: TRBV9
J: TRBJ1-2
CDR3: CASSTRQGAANYGYTF
DNA: TGTGCCAGCAGCACCCGACAGGGCGCAGCTAACTATGGCTACACCTTC

size: NA
length: 16
D: NA
V: TRBV19
J: TRBJ1-6
CDR3: CASTGTGVGGNSPLHF
DNA: TGTGCCAGCACCGGGACGGGAGTGGGTGGCAATTCACCCCTCCACTTT

size: NA
length: 15
D: NA
V: TRBV7-2
J: TRBJ1-1
CDR3: CASSLLAATGAEAFF
DNA: TGTGCCAGCAGCTTACTCGCGGCGACAGGCGCTGAAGCTTTCTTT

size: NA
length: 15
D: NA
V: TRBV5-1
J: TRBJ1-2
CDR3: CASSLGTAPNYGYTF
DNA: TGCGCCAGCAGCTTGGGGACAGCCCCCAACTATGGCTACACCTTC

size: NA
length: 14
D: TRBD1
V: TRBV20-1
J: TRBJ2-1
CDR3: CSASPQGWNNEQFF
DNA: TGCAGTGCTAGTCCACAGGGGTGGAACAATGAGCAGTTCTTC

size: few
length: 15
D: NA
V: TRBV7-8
J: TRBJ1-3
CDR3: CASSYRGDSGNTIYF
DNA: TGTGCCAGCAGCTATAGGGGCGATTCTGGAAACACCATATATTTT